This paragraph reports one TCR beta chain. This table comes from immunoSEQ multiplex PCR, and its TCRdb copy is limited to in-frame clones, with some not included. The repertoire holds approximately 190,000 clones, with roughly 73% as singletons. The sample originates from a study of cytotoxic CD8 clonotypes in ibrutinib-treated CLL. The CDR3 length is 14 residues. The germline V gene has CDR1 SEHNR and CDR2 FQNEAQ (reference sequence). The V gene lost 5 bases and the J gene lost 5 bases, with 16 bases spanning the gap. The sample here was PBMCs, taken after 12 months of ibrutinib treatment. The V and J genes are TRBV7-9 and TRBJ2-7; D possibly uses TRBD1 or TRBD2 (5 bases each). This clonotype was sampled from a human donor with chronic lymphocytic leukemia. The CDR3 nucleotides are TGTGCCAGCAGCCCTACCCACGGGGCCCACGAGCAGTACTTC. Residues: CASSPTHGAHEQYF.